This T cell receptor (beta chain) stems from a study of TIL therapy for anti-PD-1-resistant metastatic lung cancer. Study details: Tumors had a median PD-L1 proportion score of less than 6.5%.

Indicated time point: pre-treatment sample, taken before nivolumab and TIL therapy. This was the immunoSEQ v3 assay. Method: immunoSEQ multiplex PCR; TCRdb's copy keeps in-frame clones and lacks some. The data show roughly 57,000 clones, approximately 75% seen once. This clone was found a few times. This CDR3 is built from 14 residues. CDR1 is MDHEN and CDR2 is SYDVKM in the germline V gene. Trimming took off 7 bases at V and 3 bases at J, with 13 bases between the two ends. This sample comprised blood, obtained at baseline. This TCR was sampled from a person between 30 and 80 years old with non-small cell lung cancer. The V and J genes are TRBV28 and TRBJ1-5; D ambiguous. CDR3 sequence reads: CASTERVYNQPQHF. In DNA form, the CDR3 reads TGTGCCAGCACCGAGAGGGTATACAATCAGCCCCAGCATTTT.